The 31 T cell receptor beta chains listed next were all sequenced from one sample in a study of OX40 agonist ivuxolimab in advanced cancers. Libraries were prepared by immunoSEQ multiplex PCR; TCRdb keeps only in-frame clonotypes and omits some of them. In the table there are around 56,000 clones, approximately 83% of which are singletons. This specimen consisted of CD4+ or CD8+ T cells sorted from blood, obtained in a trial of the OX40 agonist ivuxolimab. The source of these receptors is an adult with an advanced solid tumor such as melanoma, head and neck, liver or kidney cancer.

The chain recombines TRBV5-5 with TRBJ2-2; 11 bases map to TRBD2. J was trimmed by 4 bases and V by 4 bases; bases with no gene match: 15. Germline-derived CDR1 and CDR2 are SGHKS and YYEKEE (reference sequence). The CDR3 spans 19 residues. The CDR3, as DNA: TGTGCCAGCAGCGTAGTAGCGGGAGGGCCCTTGGTTGGCACCGGGGAGCTGTTTTTT. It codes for CASSVVAGGPLVGTGELFF.

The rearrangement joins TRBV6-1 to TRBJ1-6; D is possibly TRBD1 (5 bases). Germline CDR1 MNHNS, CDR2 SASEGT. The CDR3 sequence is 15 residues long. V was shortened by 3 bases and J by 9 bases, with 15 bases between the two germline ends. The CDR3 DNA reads TGTGCCAGCAGTGAGGAGGGCAGGGTGGGTTCACCCCTCCACTTT. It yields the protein CASSEEGRVGSPLHF.

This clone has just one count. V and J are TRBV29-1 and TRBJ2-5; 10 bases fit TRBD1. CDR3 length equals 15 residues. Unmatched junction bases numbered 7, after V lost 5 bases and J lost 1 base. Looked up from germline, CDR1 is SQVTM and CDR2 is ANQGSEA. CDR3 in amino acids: CSVTSDRGVQETQYF. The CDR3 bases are TGCAGCGTTACATCGGACAGGGGGGTCCAAGAGACCCAGTACTTC.

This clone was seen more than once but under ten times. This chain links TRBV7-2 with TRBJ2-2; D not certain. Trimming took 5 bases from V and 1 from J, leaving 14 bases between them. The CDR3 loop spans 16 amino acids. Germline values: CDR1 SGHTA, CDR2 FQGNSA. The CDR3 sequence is CASSDPWTGNTGELFF. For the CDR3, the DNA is TGTGCCAGCAGCGACCCTTGGACGGGGAACACCGGGGAGCTGTTTTTT.

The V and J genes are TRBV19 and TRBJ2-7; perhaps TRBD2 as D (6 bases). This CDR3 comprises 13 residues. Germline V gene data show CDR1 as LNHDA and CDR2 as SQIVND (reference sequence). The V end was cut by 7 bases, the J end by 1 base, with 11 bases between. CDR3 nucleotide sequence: TGTGCCAGTACCTCTGGGAGGTCCTACGAGCAGTACTTC. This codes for CASTSGRSYEQYF.

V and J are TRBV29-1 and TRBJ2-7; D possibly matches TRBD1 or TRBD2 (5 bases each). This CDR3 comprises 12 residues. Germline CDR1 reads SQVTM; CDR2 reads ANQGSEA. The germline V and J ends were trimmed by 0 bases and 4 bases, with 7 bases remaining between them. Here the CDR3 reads CSVEDGGYEQYF. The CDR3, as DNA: TGCAGCGTTGAAGATGGGGGTTACGAGCAGTACTTC.

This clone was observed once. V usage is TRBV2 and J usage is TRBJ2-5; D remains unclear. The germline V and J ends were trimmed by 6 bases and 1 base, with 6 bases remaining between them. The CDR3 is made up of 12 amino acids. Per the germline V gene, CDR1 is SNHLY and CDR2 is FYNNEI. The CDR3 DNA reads TGTGCCAGCAGGGGCCGCCAAGAGACCCAGTACTTC. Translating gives CASRGRQETQYF.

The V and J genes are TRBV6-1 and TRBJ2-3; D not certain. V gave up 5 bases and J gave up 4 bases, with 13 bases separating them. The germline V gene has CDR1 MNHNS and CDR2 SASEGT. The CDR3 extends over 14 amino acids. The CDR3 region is CASSPQLFADTQYF. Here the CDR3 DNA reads TGTGCCAGCAGTCCCCAGCTTTTTGCAGATACGCAGTATTTT.

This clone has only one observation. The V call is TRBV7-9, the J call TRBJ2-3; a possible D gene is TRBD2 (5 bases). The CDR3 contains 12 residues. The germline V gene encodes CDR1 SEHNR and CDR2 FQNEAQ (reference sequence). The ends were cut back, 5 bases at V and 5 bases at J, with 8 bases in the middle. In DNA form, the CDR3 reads TGTGCCAGCAGCCCGAGCGGAGATACGCAGTATTTT. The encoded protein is CASSPSGDTQYF.

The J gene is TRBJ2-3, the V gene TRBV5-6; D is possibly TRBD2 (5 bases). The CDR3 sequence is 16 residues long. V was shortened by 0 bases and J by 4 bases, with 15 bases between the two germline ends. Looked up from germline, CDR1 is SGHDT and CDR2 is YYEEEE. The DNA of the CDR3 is TGTGCCAGCAGCTTGGCCGGTTGGTCTAGCTCAGATACGCAGTATTTT. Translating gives CASSLAGWSSSDTQYF.

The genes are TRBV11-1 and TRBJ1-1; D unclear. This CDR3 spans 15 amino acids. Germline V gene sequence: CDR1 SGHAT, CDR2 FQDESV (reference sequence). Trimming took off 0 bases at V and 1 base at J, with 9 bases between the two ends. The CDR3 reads CASSLATEGNTEAFF. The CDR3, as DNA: TGTGCCAGCAGCTTAGCTACAGAGGGGAACACTGAAGCTTTCTTT.

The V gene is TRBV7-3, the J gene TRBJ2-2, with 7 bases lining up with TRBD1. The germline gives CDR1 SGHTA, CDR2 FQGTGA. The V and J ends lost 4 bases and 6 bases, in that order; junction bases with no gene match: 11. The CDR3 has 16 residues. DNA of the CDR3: TGTGCCAGCAGCTGGGGACAGTTCTGGCGTCCCGGGGAGCTGTTTTTT. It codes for CASSWGQFWRPGELFF.

CDR3 region: CASSWDRVQETQYF. In nucleotides, the CDR3 is TGTGCCAGCAGTTGGGACAGGGTCCAAGAGACCCAGTACTTC. This chain uses TRBV2 with TRBJ2-5; 9 bases line up with TRBD1. The CDR3 consists of 14 residues. The V gene's germline CDR1 is SNHLY and CDR2 FYNNEI. V trimming: 5 bases; J trimming: 1 base; junction bases outside the gene matches: 2.

CDR3 residues: CASSPGTGLAGELFF. CDR3 in DNA: TGCGCCAGCAGCCCTGGGACAGGGCTCGCCGGGGAGCTGTTTTTT. V is TRBV5-1 and J is TRBJ2-2, with 9 bases aligning to TRBD1. J was trimmed by 6 bases and V by 4 bases; bases with no gene match: 7. Germline CDR1 SGHRS, CDR2 YFSETQ. This CDR3 contains 15 residues.

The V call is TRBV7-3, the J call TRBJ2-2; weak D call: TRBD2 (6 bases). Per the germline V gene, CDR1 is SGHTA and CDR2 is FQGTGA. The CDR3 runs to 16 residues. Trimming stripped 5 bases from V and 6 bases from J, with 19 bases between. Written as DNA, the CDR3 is TGTGCCAGCAGCCCCCAGAGCAGGGAGGTCCCCGGGGAGCTGTTTTTT. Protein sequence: CASSPQSREVPGELFF.

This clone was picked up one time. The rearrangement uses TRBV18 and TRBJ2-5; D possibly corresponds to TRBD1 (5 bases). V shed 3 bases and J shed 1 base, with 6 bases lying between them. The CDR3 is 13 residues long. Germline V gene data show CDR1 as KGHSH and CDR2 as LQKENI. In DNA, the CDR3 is TGTGCCAGCTCACCCGACAGCCAAGAGACCCAGTACTTC. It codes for CASSPDSQETQYF.

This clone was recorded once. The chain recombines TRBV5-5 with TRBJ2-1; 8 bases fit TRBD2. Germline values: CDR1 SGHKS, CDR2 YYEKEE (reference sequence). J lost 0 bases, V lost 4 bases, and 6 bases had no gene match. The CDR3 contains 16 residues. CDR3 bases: TGTGCCAGCAGCCCTTTAGCGGGGAGCTCCTACAATGAGCAGTTCTTC. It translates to CASSPLAGSSYNEQFF.

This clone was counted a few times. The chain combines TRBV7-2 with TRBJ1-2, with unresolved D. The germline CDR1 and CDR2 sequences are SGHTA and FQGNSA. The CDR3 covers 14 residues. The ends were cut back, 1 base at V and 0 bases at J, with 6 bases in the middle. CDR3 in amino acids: CASSLGAANYGYTF. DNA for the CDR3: TGTGCCAGCAGCTTAGGGGCCGCTAACTATGGCTACACCTTC.

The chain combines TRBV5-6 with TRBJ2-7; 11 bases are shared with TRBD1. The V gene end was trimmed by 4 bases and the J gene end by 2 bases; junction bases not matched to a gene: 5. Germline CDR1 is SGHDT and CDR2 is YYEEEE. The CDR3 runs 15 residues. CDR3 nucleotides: TGTGCCAGCAGCACTCCGGGACAGGGGGCCTACGAGCAGTACTTC. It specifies CASSTPGQGAYEQYF. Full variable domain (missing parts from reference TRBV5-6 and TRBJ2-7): DAGVTQSPTHLIKTRGQQVTLRCSPKSGHDTVSWYQQALGQGPQFIFQYYEEEERQRGNFPDRFSGHQFPNYSSELNVNALLLGDSALYLCASSTPGQGAYEQYFGPGTRLTVT.

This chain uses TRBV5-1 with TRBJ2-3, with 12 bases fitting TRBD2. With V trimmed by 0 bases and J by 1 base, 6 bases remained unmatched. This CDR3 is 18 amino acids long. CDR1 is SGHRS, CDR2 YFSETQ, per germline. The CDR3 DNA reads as TGCGCCAGCAGCTTGGCTAGCGGGAGGGCCTTCGGCACAGATACGCAGTATTTT. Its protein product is CASSLASGRAFGTDTQYF. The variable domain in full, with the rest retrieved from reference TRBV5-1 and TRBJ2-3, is KAGVTQTPRYLIKTRGQQVTLSCSPISGHRSVSWYQQTPGQGLQFLFEYFSETQRNKGNFPGRFSGRQFSNSRSEMNVSTLELGDSALYLCASSLASGRAFGTDTQYFGPGTRLTVL.

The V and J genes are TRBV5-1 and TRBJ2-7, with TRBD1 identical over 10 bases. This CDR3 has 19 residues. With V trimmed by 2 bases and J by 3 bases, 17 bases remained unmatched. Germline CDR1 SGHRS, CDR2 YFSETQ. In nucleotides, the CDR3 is TGCGCCAGCAGCTTAAGGCCGGGACAGGGGTCCGGGGTGGTCTACGAGCAGTACTTC. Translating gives CASSLRPGQGSGVVYEQYF.

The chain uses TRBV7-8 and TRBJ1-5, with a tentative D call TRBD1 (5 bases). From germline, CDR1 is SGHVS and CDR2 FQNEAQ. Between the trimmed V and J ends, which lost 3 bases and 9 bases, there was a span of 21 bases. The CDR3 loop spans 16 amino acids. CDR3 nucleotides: TGTGCCAGCAGCTTTGGGGCCGGGCCGCTAATGGGGCCCCAGCATTTT. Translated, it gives CASSFGAGPLMGPQHF.

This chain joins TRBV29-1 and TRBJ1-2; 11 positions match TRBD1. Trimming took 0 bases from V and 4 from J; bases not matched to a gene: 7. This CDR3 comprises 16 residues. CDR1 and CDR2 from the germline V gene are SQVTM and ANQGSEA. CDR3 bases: TGCAGCGTTGAAGATCTCTGGACAGGGGGCACCTATGGCTACACCTTC. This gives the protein CSVEDLWTGGTYGYTF.

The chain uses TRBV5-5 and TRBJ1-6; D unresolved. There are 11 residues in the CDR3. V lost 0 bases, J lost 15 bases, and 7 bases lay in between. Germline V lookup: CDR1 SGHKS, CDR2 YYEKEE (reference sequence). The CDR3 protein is CASSLDGRLHF. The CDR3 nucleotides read TGTGCCAGCAGCTTGGATGGACGCCTCCACTTT.

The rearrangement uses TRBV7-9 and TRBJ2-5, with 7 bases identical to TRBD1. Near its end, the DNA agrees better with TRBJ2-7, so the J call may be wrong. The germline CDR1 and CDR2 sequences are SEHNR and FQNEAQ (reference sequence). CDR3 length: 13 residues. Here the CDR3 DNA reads TGTGCCAGCAGCTCGGACAGGCACTACGAGCAGTACTTC. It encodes CASSSDRHYEQYF.

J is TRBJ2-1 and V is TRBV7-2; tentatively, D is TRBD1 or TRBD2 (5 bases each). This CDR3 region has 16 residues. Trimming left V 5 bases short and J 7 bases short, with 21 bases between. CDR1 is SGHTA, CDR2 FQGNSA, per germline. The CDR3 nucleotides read TGTGCCAGCAGCGCCTCCCCGGGACGGATCTCTAATGAGCAGTTCTTC. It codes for CASSASPGRISNEQFF.

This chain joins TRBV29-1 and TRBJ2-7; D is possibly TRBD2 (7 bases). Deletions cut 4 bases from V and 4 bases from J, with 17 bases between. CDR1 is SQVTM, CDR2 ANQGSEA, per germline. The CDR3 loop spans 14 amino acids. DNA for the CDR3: TGCAGCGTTGGTTGGGGGGCGCGGGAGTACGAGCAGTACTTC. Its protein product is CSVGWGAREYEQYF.

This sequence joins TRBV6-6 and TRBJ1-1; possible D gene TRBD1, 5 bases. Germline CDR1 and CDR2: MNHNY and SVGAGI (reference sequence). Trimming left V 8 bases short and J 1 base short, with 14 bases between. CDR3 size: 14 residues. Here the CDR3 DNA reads TGTGCCAGCGGCCCGGGGGGATCGAACACTGAAGCTTTCTTT. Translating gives CASGPGGSNTEAFF.

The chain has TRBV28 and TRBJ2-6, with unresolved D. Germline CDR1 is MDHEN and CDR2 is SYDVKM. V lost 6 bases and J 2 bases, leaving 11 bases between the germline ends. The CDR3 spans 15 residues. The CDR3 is CASSHPWAGANVLTF. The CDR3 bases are TGTGCCAGCAGCCATCCCTGGGCTGGGGCCAACGTCCTGACTTTC. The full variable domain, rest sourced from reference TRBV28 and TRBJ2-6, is DVKVTQSSRYLVKRTGEKVFLECVQDMDHENMFWYRQDPGLGLRLIYFSYDVKMKEKGDIPEGYSVSREKKERFSLILESASTNQTSMYLCASSHPWAGANVLTFGAGSRLTVL.

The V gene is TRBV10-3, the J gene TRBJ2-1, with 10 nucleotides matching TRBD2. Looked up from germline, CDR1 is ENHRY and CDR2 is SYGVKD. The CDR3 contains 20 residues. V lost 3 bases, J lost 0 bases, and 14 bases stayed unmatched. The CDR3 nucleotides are TGTGCCATCAGTGAAGGGAGTAGCGGGAGGCGCCGAGGCTCCTACAATGAGCAGTTCTTC. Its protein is CAISEGSSGRRRGSYNEQFF.

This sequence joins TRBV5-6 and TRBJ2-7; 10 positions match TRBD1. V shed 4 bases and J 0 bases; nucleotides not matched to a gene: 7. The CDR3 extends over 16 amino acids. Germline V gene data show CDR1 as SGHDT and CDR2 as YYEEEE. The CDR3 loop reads CASSPTGGRTSYEQYF. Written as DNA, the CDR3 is TGTGCCAGCAGCCCGACAGGGGGCCGGACCTCCTACGAGCAGTACTTC.